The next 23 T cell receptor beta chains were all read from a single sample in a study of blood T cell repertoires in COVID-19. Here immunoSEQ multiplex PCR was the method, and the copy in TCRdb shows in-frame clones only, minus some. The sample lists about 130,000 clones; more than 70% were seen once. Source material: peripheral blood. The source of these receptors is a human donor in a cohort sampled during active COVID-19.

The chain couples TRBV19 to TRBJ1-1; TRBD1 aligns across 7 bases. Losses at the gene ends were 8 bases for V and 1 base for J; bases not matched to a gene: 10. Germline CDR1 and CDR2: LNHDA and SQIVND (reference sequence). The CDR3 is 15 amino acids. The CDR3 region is CASAAPGQRNTEAFF. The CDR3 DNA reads TGTGCCAGTGCTGCGCCGGGACAGAGGAACACTGAAGCTTTCTTT.

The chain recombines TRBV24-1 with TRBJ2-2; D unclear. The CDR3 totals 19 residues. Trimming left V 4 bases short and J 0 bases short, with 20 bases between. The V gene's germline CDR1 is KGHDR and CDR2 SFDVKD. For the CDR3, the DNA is TGTGCCACCAGTGAGAGAGCGAATATAATTTTCGCGAACACCGGGGAGCTGTTTTTT. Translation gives CATSERANIIFANTGELFF.

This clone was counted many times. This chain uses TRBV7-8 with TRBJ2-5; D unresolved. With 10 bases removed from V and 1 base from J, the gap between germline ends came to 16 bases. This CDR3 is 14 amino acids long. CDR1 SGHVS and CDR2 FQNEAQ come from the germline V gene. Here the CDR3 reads CAIVDYAVQETQYF. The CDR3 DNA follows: TGTGCCATCGTAGATTATGCGGTCCAAGAGACCCAGTACTTC.

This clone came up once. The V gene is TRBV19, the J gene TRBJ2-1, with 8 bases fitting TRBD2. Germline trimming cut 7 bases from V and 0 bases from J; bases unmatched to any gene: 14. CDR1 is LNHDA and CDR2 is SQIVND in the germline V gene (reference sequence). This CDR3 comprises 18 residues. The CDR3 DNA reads TGTGCCAGTACCGTGGGGGTAGCGGGGTTGAGCTCCTACAATGAGCAGTTCTTC. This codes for CASTVGVAGLSSYNEQFF.

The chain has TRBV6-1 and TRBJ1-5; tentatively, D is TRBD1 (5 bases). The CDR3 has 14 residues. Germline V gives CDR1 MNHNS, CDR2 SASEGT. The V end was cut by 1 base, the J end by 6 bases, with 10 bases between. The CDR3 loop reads CASSEDRSAQPQHF. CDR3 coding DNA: TGTGCCAGCAGTGAAGACAGGTCGGCTCAGCCCCAGCATTTT.

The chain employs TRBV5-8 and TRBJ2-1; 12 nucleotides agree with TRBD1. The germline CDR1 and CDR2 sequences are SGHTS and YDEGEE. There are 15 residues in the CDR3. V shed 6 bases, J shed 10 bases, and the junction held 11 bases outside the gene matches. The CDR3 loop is CASIPGQGAMGEQFF. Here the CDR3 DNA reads TGTGCCAGCATCCCGGGACAGGGGGCGATGGGCGAGCAGTTCTTC.

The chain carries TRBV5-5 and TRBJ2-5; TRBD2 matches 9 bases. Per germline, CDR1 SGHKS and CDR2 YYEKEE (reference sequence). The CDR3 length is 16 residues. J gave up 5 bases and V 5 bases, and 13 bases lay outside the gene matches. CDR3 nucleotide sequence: TGTGCCAGCAGTTTTGCGGCGGCGGGAGGGAAGGAGACCCAGTACTTC. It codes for CASSFAAAGGKETQYF. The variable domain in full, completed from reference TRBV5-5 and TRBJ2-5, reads DAGVTQSPTHLIKTRGQQVTLRCSPISGHKSVSWYQQVLGQGPQFIFQYYEKEERGRGNFPDRFSARQFPNYSSELNVNALLLGDSALYLCASSFAAAGGKETQYFGPGTRLLVL.

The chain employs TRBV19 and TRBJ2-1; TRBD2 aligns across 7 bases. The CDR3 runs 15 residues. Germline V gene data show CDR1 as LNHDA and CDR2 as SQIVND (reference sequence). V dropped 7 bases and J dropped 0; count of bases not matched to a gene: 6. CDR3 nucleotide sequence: TGTGCCAGTACGGCTAGCGGATACTCCTACAATGAGCAGTTCTTC. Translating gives CASTASGYSYNEQFF.

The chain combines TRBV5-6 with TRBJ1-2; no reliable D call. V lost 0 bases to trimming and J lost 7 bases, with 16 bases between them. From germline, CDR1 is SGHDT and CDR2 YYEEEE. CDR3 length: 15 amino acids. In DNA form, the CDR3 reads TGTGCCAGCAGCTTGGCCCGTCCGGTGGAGCGTGGCTACACCTTC. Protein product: CASSLARPVERGYTF.

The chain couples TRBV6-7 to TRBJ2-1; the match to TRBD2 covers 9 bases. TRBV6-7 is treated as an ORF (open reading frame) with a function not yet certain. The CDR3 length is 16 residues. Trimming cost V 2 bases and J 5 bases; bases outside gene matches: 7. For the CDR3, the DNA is TGTGCCAGCAGTTACGCCACGAGACTAGCGGACAATGAGCAGTTCTTC. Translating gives CASSYATRLADNEQFF.

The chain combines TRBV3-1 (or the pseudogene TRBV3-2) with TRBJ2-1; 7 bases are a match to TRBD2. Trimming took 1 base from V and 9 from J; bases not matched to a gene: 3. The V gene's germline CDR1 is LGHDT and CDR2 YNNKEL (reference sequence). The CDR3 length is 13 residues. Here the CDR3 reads CASSQVGEGEQFF. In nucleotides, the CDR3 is TGTGCCAGCAGCCAAGTTGGGGAGGGTGAGCAGTTCTTC.

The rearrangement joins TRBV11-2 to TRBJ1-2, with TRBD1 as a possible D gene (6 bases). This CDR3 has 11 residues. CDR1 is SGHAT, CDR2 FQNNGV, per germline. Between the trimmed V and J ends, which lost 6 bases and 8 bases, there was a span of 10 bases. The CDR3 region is CASSTGFGYTF. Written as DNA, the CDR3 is TGTGCCAGCAGTACAGGGTTCGGCTACACCTTC.

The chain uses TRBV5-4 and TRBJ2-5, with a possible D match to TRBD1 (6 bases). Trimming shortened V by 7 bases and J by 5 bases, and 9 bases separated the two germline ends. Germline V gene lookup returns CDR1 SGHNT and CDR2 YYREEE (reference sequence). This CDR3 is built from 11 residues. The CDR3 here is CASQQGETQYF. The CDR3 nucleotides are TGTGCCAGCCAGCAGGGGGAGACCCAGTACTTC. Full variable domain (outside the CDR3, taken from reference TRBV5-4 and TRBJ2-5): ETGVTQSPTHLIKTRGQQVTLRCSSQSGHNTVSWYQQALGQGPQFIFQYYREEENGRGNFPPRFSGLQFPNYSSELNVNALELDDSALYLCASQQGETQYFGPGTRLLVL.

The CDR3 here is CASSGPRGQFDSPLHF. The DNA for the CDR3 is TGTGCCAGCAGTGGCCCCAGGGGGCAATTCGATTCACCCCTCCACTTT. The chain couples TRBV25-1 to TRBJ1-6; 8 bases agree with TRBD1. Trimming took 4 bases from V and 8 from J; bases not matched to a gene: 10. The length of the CDR3 is 16 residues. The germline V gene encodes CDR1 MGHDK and CDR2 SYGVNS.

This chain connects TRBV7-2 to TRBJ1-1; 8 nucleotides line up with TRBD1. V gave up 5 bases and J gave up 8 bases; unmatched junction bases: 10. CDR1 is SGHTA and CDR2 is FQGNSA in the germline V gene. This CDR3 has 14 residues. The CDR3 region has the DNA TGTGCCAGCAGCCTTGGACAGGGCGGCCGGGAAGCTTTCTTT. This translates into CASSLGQGGREAFF.

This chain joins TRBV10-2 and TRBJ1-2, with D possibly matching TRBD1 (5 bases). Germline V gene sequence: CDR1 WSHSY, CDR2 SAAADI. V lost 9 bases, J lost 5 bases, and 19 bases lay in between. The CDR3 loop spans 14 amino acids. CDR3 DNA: TGCGCCAGTAAAAGGACACCCACCGGGTATGGCTACACCTTC. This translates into CASKRTPTGYGYTF.

CDR3 in amino acids: CASSQPQGGGTPLHF. CDR3 DNA: TGTGCCAGCAGCCAACCACAGGGGGGCGGGACACCCCTCCACTTT. V gene TRBV7-2 combines with J gene TRBJ1-6; 8 nucleotides align to TRBD1. Germline CDR1 is SGHTA and CDR2 is FQGNSA. This CDR3 comprises 15 residues. V dropped 5 bases and J dropped 11; count of bases not matched to a gene: 11.

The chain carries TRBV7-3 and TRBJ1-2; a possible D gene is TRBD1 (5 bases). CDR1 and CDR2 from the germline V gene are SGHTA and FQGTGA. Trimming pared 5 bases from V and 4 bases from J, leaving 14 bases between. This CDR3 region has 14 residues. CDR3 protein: CASSPGVGGYGYTF. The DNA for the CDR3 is TGTGCCAGCAGCCCCGGGGTGGGGGGCTATGGCTACACCTTC.

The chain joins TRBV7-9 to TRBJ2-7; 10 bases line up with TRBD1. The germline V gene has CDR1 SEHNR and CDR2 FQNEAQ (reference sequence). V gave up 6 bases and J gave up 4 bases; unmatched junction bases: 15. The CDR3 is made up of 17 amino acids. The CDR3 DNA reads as TGTGCCAGCAGTCCTTCAGAATGGCTGGACAGGGGGTACGAGCAGTACTTC. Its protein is CASSPSEWLDRGYEQYF.

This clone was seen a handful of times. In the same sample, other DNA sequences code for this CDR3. Here the CDR3 DNA reads TGTGCCAGCAGCCGCGAGGAGACCCAGTACTTC. Its protein product is CASSREETQYF. The genes are TRBV7-2 and TRBJ2-5, with no clear D. The germline gives CDR1 SGHTA, CDR2 FQGNSA. CDR3 length equals 11 residues. The V end was cut by 5 bases, the J end by 5 bases, with 6 bases between.

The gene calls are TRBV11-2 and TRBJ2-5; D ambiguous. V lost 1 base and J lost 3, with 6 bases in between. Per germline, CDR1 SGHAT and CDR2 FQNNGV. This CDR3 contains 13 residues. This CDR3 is CASSLGSKETQYF. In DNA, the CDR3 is TGTGCCAGCAGCTTAGGCAGTAAAGAGACCCAGTACTTC.

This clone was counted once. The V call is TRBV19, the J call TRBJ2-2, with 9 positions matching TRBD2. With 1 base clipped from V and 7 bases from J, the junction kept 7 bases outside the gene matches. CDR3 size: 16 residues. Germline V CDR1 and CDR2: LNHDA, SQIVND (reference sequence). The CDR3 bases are TGTGCCAGTAGTATAGGGCTAGCGGGAAGTCACGGGGAGCTGTTTTTT. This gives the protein CASSIGLAGSHGELFF.

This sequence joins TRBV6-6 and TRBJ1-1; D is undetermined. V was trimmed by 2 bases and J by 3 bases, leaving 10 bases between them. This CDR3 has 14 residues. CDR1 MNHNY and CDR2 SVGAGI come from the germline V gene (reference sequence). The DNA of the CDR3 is TGTGCCAGCAGTTACCCTGAGGTCCACACTGAAGCTTTCTTT. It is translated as CASSYPEVHTEAFF.